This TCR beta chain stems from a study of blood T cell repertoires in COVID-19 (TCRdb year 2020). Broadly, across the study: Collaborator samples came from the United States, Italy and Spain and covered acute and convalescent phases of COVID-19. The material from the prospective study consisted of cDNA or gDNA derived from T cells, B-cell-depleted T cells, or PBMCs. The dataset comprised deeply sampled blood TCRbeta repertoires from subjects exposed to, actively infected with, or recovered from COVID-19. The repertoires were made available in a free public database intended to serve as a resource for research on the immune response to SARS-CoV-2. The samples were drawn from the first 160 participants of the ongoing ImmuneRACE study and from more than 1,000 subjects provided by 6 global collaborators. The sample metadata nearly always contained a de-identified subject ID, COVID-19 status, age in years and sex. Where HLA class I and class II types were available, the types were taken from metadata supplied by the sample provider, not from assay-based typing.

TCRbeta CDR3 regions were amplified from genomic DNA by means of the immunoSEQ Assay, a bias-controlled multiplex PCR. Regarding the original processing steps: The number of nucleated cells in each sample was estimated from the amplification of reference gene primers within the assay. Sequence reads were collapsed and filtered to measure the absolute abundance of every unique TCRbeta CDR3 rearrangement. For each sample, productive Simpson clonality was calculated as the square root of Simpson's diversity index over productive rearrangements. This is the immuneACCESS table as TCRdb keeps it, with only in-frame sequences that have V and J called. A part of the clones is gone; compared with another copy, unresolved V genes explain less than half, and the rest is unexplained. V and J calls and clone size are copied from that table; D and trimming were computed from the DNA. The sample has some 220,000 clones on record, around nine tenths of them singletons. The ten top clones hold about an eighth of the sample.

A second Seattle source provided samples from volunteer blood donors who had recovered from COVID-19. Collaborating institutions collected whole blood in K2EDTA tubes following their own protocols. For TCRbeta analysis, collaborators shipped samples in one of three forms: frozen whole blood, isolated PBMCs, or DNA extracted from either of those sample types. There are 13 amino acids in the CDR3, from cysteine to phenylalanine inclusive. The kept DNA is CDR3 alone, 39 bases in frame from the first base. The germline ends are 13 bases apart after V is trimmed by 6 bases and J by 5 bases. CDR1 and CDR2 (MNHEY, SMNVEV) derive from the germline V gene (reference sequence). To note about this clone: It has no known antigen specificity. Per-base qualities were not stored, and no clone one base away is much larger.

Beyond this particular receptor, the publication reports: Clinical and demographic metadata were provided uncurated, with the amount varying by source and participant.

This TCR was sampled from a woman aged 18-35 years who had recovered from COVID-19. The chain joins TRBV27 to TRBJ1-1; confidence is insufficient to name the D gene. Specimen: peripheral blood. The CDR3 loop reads CASSQGPGTEAFF. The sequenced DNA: TGTGCCAGCAGCCAAGGGCCGGGGACTGAAGCTTTCTTT.